What follows are 31 T cell receptor beta chains derived from one specimen sequenced in a study of CD8 T cells in ankylosing spondylitis. MiXCR, applied by TCRdb to the 5' RACE reads, yields one record per CDR3 protein. The repertoire has 36,000 or so distinct CDR3 sequences, 6% of them found once; the top ten carry approximately 12%. The sample consisted of blood, either unsorted or a sorted T cell fraction (not recorded which). All receptors derive from a male donor with ankylosing spondylitis or in good health (not recorded which).

This clonotype showed up many times. CDR3 DNA sequence: TGTGCCACCAGCAGAGACCTGATAGGCAATCAGCCCCAGCATTTT. Translating it yields CATSRDLIGNQPQHF. The V gene is TRBV15, the J gene TRBJ1-5; D call uncertain. CDR3 size: 15 residues. CDR1 and CDR2 (germline): LNHNV, YYDKDF (reference sequence). V shed 0 bases and J shed 2 bases, with 8 bases lying between them. The whole variable domain, remainder taken from reference TRBV15 and TRBJ1-5, is DAMVIQNPRYQVTQFGKPVTLSCSQTLNHNVMYWYQQKSSQAPKLLFHYYDKDFNNEADTPDNFQSRRPNTSFCFLDIRSPGLGDTAMYLCATSRDLIGNQPQHFGDGTRLSIL.

This clonotype was counted ten times or more. The chain combines TRBV20-1 with TRBJ1-5; no firm D call. Trimming shortened V by 5 bases and J by 4 bases, and 3 bases separated the two germline ends. CDR3 size: 10 residues. Germline V CDR1 and CDR2: DFQATT, SNEGSKA (reference sequence). The CDR3 DNA is TGCAGTGCTGGGAATCAGCCCCAGCATTTT. It specifies CSAGNQPQHF.

Ten or more counts support this clonotype. The rearrangement links TRBV4-3 to TRBJ1-3, with TRBD1 identical over 11 bases. The V gene's germline CDR1 is LGHNA and CDR2 YSLEER. The CDR3 is 16 amino acids. V trimming: 5 bases; J trimming: 0 bases; junction bases outside the gene matches: 3. The CDR3 loop is CASSSGTGGSGNTIYF. For the CDR3, the DNA is TGCGCCAGCAGCTCCGGGACAGGGGGCTCTGGAAACACCATATATTTT.

The sample holds many counts of this clonotype. This chain uses TRBV3-1 with TRBJ2-1; TRBD2 matches at 10 bases. Looked up from germline, CDR1 is LGHDT and CDR2 is YNNKEL (reference sequence). After removal of 2 bases from V and 6 bases from J, the junction contained 10 bases not matched to a gene. The length of the CDR3 is 17 residues. The CDR3: CASSQYSGRPFGNEQFF. CDR3 DNA: TGTGCCAGCAGCCAATATAGCGGGAGGCCCTTCGGCAATGAGCAGTTCTTC.

This clonotype was observed many times. The V gene is TRBV20-1, the J gene TRBJ1-5; TRBD1 might be the D (5 bases). The CDR3 sequence is 15 residues long. V was pared by 0 bases and J by 5 bases, with 14 bases between. Germline CDR1 is DFQATT and CDR2 is SNEGSKA (reference sequence). The CDR3 sequence is CSARDPVLGDQPQHF. The CDR3, as DNA: TGCAGTGCTAGAGATCCGGTATTGGGGGATCAGCCCCAGCATTTT.

In the case of this clonotype: One end of the junction is discordant with germline, which a read error may explain. The V call is TRBV19, the J call TRBJ2-2; D unresolved. From germline, CDR1 is LNHDA and CDR2 SQIVND (reference sequence). CDR3 length: 14 amino acids. The CDR3, as DNA: TGTGCCAGTAGAATAGACGGGAACACCGGGGAGCTGTTTTTT. Translated: CASRIDGNTGELFF.

This clonotype was counted at least ten times. This chain uses TRBV7-9 with TRBJ1-6, with D unresolved. V lost 2 bases to trimming and J lost 7 bases, with 12 bases between them. CDR1 is SEHNR and CDR2 is FQNEAQ in the germline V gene (reference sequence). This CDR3 has 15 amino acids. The CDR3 coding sequence is TGTGCCAGCAGCTTATCCCAAGGAAACAATTCACCCCTCCACTTT. Translating it yields CASSLSQGNNSPLHF.

This clonotype was picked up many times. This sequence joins TRBV29-1 and TRBJ1-1, with D perhaps TRBD1 (6 bases). CDR1 is SQVTM, CDR2 ANQGSEA, per germline. This CDR3 is built from 14 residues. Trimming removed 4 bases at V and 6 bases at J, with 18 bases between. The CDR3 is CSVVWGAPGAEAFF. The CDR3 DNA is TGCAGCGTTGTTTGGGGGGCTCCCGGCGCTGAAGCTTTCTTT.

In this sample, this clonotype turned up many times. The chain links TRBV5-1 to TRBJ1-3, with TRBD1 matching over 8 bases. Germline-derived CDR1 and CDR2 are SGHRS and YFSETQ. V lost 4 bases to trimming and J lost 3 bases; unmatched junction nucleotides: 12. This CDR3 contains 17 residues. CDR3 amino acids: CASSRMAQGANGNTIYF. The CDR3 nucleotides are TGCGCCAGCAGCCGGATGGCGCAGGGGGCTAATGGAAACACCATATATTTT. The complete variable domain, with remaining parts taken from reference TRBV5-1 and TRBJ1-3, reads KAGVTQTPRYLIKTRGQQVTLSCSPISGHRSVSWYQQTPGQGLQFLFEYFSETQRNKGNFPGRFSGRQFSNSRSEMNVSTLELGDSALYLCASSRMAQGANGNTIYFGEGSWLTVV.

This clonotype showed up many times. This chain links TRBV5-1 with TRBJ2-1; a possible D gene is TRBD2 (5 bases). V was pared by 4 bases and J by 2 bases, with 16 bases between. Germline CDR1 SGHRS, CDR2 YFSETQ. The CDR3 consists of 16 residues. CDR3 DNA sequence: TGCGCCAGCAGCCTTGTGGCCGGGAAACCCTACAATGAGCAGTTCTTC. This sequence encodes CASSLVAGKPYNEQFF.

This clonotype was picked up many times. The genes are TRBV18 and TRBJ2-5; no clear D gene. CDR1 and CDR2 (germline): KGHSH, LQKENI. This CDR3 contains 12 residues. Trimming took off 2 bases at V and 5 bases at J, with 6 bases between the two ends. The CDR3 loop is CASSPMGETQYF. The DNA for the CDR3 is TGTGCCAGCTCACCAATGGGGGAGACCCAGTACTTC. The variable domain in full, completed from reference TRBV18 and TRBJ2-5, reads NAGVMQNPRHLVRRRGQEARLRCSPMKGHSHVYWYRQLPEEGLKFMVYLQKENIIDESGMPKERFSAEFPKEGPSILRIQQVVRGDSAAYFCASSPMGETQYFGPGTRLLVL.

This clonotype has at least ten counts. The chain carries TRBV5-1 and TRBJ2-3; TRBD1 is a possible D gene (6 bases). This CDR3 comprises 17 residues. V was clipped by 2 bases and J by 9 bases, with 25 bases between them. CDR1 is SGHRS, CDR2 YFSETQ, per germline. CDR3 sequence (DNA): TGCGCCAGCAGCTTCGACTCAGGGGCTATTCGACCTCCAACGCAGTATTTT. This codes for CASSFDSGAIRPPTQYF.

This clonotype was seen many times. Here the CDR3 reads CASSPNLRDSEAFF. In nucleotides, the CDR3 is TGTGCCAGCTCACCAAACCTCCGGGACAGTGAAGCTTTCTTT. The rearrangement links TRBV18 to TRBJ1-1; TRBD1 agrees at 7 bases. Germline V gives CDR1 KGHSH, CDR2 LQKENI. V was clipped by 2 bases and J by 7 bases; unmatched bases: 7. CDR3 size: 14 residues.

The J gene is TRBJ2-6, the V gene TRBV7-2; 7 bases agree with TRBD2. The CDR3 consists of 17 residues. Trimming cost V 6 bases and J 0 bases; bases outside gene matches: 8. CDR1 is SGHTA and CDR2 is FQGNSA in the germline V gene. The DNA for the CDR3 is TGTGCCAGCAGGGGGGGGAGGCGGAGCTCTGGGGCCAACGTCCTGACTTTC. This gives the protein CASRGGRRSSGANVLTF.

There are many counts of this clonotype. The chain recombines TRBV24-1 with TRBJ2-3, with a tentative D call TRBD2 (6 bases). CDR1 is KGHDR and CDR2 is SFDVKD in the germline V gene. The CDR3 is made up of 14 amino acids. V lost 7 bases, J lost 4 bases, and 14 bases lay in between. The DNA for the CDR3 is TGTGCCACCAGGGGAACGGGAGAGGCAGATACGCAGTATTTT. Amino acids: CATRGTGEADTQYF.

This clonotype has ten or more counts. The chain links TRBV29-1 to TRBJ1-1, with 7 bases aligning to TRBD1. With V trimmed by 7 bases and J by 0 bases, 5 bases remained unmatched. Looked up from germline, CDR1 is SQVTM and CDR2 is ANQGSEA. The CDR3 runs to 13 residues. CDR3 bases: TGCAGCGGTAACAGGGGAGTGAACACTGAAGCTTTCTTT. This codes for CSGNRGVNTEAFF. The full variable domain, with the rest looked up from reference TRBV29-1 and TRBJ1-1, is SAVISQKPSRDICQRGTSLTIQCQVDSQVTMMFWYRQQPGQSLTLIATANQGSEATYESGFVIDKFPISRPNLTFSTLTVSNMSPEDSSIYLCSGNRGVNTEAFFGQGTRLTVV.

This clonotype qualifies as medium-sized. V and J are TRBV24-1 and TRBJ2-3; D possibly corresponds to TRBD2 (6 bases). V was trimmed by 1 base and J by 5 bases, leaving 15 bases between them. Germline CDR1 KGHDR, CDR2 SFDVKD. The CDR3 length is 16 residues. The CDR3, as DNA: TGTGCCACCAGTGATTTTTCGAGCGGGTCCGGAGATACGCAGTATTTT. Translated, it gives CATSDFSSGSGDTQYF.

This clonotype was seen at least ten times. The CDR3 DNA reads as TGTGCCAGCAGCAAACAGGGTAATCAGCCCCAGCATTTT. Its translation: CASSKQGNQPQHF. This sequence joins TRBV12-3 or TRBV12-4 and TRBJ1-5; D possibly corresponds to TRBD1 (6 bases). V was cut by 6 bases and J by 4 bases, with 10 bases left in between. This CDR3 comprises 13 residues.

Ten or more counts support this clonotype. This chain joins TRBV12-3 or TRBV12-4 and TRBJ1-2, with D hard to call. V lost 6 bases and J 5 bases, leaving 10 bases between the germline ends. The CDR3 is 12 residues long. CDR3 DNA: TGTGCCAGCAGGAAACAAGTATATGGCTACACCTTC. Its translation: CASRKQVYGYTF.

This clonotype was seen many times. J is TRBJ1-2 and V is TRBV10-3; D is ambiguous. This CDR3 has 15 residues. Deletions cut 3 bases from V and 7 bases from J, with 18 bases between. Germline V gene sequence: CDR1 ENHRY, CDR2 SYGVKD. The CDR3 DNA is TGTGCCATCAGTGATCATTGGGGATCGATGTTTGGCTACACCTTC. Amino acids: CAISDHWGSMFGYTF.

This clonotype occurred many times. The chain recombines TRBV7-3 with TRBJ1-1; weak D call: TRBD1 (6 bases). The V end lost 1 base, the J end lost 8 bases, and 23 bases lay between the germline ends. CDR3 length equals 17 residues. Germline CDR1 is SGHTA and CDR2 is FQGTGA. Written as DNA, the CDR3 is TGTGCCAGCAGCTTAATGCCCCCGACAGGCGGTGGGGTGGAAGCTTTCTTT. Amino acid sequence: CASSLMPPTGGGVEAFF.

This clonotype has at least ten counts. The CDR3 reads CASSVSTDTQYF. The CDR3 DNA is TGTGCCAGCAGCGTTAGCACAGATACGCAGTATTTT. The rearrangement uses TRBV2 and TRBJ2-3; D not resolved. Trimming pared 6 bases from V and 0 bases from J, leaving 4 bases between. The CDR3 is 12 amino acids. CDR1 is SNHLY and CDR2 is FYNNEI in the germline V gene.

There are many counts of this clonotype. The chain combines TRBV5-1 with TRBJ2-5, with 9 positions matching TRBD1. There are 17 residues in the CDR3. The V gene end was trimmed by 4 bases and the J gene end by 4 bases; junction bases not matched to a gene: 14. Per germline, CDR1 SGHRS and CDR2 YFSETQ. The CDR3 here is CASSRGPGQGGGETQYF. CDR3 nucleotide sequence: TGCGCCAGCAGCAGAGGACCGGGACAGGGAGGTGGAGAGACCCAGTACTTC.

The V call is TRBV30, the J call TRBJ2-1, with D perhaps TRBD2 (6 bases). Trimming took 0 bases from V and 15 from J, leaving 21 bases between them. This CDR3 region has 14 residues. Germline assignment: CDR1 GTSNPN and CDR2 SVGIG (reference sequence). The CDR3 protein is CAWSVLRLASHTFF. CDR3 nucleotides: TGTGCCTGGAGTGTACTGCGTCTAGCGAGTCACACGTTCTTC.

This clonotype was detected ten times or more. The chain employs TRBV6-4 and TRBJ2-1; TRBD2 matches at 8 bases. This CDR3 is 15 amino acids long. Germline V gene data show CDR1 as MRHNA and CDR2 as SNTAGT. The trim removed 5 bases at V and 0 bases at J, leaving 3 bases unmatched. The chain's CDR3 is CASSSGTSSYNEQFF. The CDR3 DNA reads TGTGCCAGCAGTTCCGGGACTAGCTCCTACAATGAGCAGTTCTTC.

This chain uses TRBV11-3 with TRBJ2-3; 9 bases line up with TRBD1. After removal of 5 bases from V and 0 bases from J, the junction contained 6 bases not matched to a gene. This CDR3 has 16 amino acids. The V gene's germline CDR1 is SGHNT and CDR2 YENEEA. The chain's CDR3 is CASSPGQGTSTDTQYF. CDR3 nucleotide sequence: TGTGCCAGCAGCCCGGGACAGGGCACTAGCACAGATACGCAGTATTTT.

This clonotype has ten or more counts. The J gene is TRBJ2-1, the V gene TRBV11-2; 9 bases fit TRBD2. This CDR3 has 16 amino acids. Unmatched junction bases numbered 9, after V lost 5 bases and J lost 4 bases. The V gene's germline CDR1 is SGHAT and CDR2 FQNNGV. In nucleotides, the CDR3 is TGTGCCAGCAGCCCATTAGCGGGAGTTCCTTACAATGAGCAGTTCTTC. Protein product: CASSPLAGVPYNEQFF.

Many counts were recorded for this clonotype. The J gene is TRBJ2-3, the V gene TRBV24-1, with 7 bases identical to TRBD2. Trimming cost V 4 bases and J 6 bases; bases outside gene matches: 6. The CDR3 is 14 amino acids. Germline V gene lookup returns CDR1 KGHDR and CDR2 SFDVKD. CDR3 DNA sequence: TGTGCCACCAGTGAAGCGGGACCTTGGGATACGCAGTATTTT. Translated: CATSEAGPWDTQYF.

The table lists this clonotype with many counts. This chain connects TRBV29-1 to TRBJ2-7; 8 positions match TRBD2. The germline CDR1 and CDR2 sequences are SQVTM and ANQGSEA. V lost 2 bases to trimming and J lost 1 base; unmatched junction nucleotides: 1. The CDR3 is 13 amino acids. The CDR3 nucleotides read TGCAGCGTTGAACGGGGGGGGTCCTACGAGCAGTACTTC. Translation: CSVERGGSYEQYF.

This clonotype has ten or more counts. J is TRBJ1-4 and V is TRBV28; D gene ambiguous. Trimming removed 10 bases at V and 7 bases at J, with 19 bases between. This CDR3 is built from 14 residues. Germline assignment: CDR1 MDHEN and CDR2 SYDVKM. CDR3 sequence reads: CAIHLVGRGEKLFF. The CDR3 DNA reads as TGTGCCATCCACCTAGTAGGACGGGGTGAAAAACTGTTTTTT.

This clonotype was observed at least ten times. The chain uses TRBV4-1 and TRBJ2-5; tentatively, D is TRBD1 (5 bases). This CDR3 spans 15 amino acids. The V end was cut by 2 bases, the J end by 5 bases, with 15 bases between. The germline gives CDR1 MGHRA, CDR2 YSYEKL. Here the CDR3 reads CASSQRGERRETQYF. The CDR3 bases are TGCGCCAGCAGCCAAAGGGGCGAGAGGCGGGAGACCCAGTACTTC.